The entry below gives a single T cell receptor beta chain sequence along with its context. The antigen is not known. The germline V gene encodes CDR1 SGHTA and CDR2 FQGNSA. V shed 5 bases and J shed 2 bases, with 14 bases lying between them. The CDR3 is 15 amino acids. These data originate in a study of PD-1 blockade in classical Hodgkin lymphoma. At the level of the study: On a schedule of every 2 weeks, patients received nivolumab 3 mg/kg intravenously. Regarding the study as a whole: According to reports, newly diagnosed patients had lower baseline TCR diversity than healthy donors, and relapsed/refractory patients had lower baseline TCR diversity still. Exclusion removed patients who began nivolumab under 1 year after ASCT.

Relapse was seen in all patients after autologous stem cell transplantation, and brentuximab vedotin exposure was variable. The protocol was immunoSEQ multiplex PCR, while the TCRdb copy is restricted to in-frame clones and leaves out a portion. Here the sample spans 20,000 to 30,000 clones, roughly 80% being singletons. Here the sequenced sample was peripheral blood mononuclear cells (PBMCs), taken before the second cycle of nivolumab. The receptor was isolated from a human donor with classical Hodgkin lymphoma. V usage is TRBV7-2 and J usage is TRBJ2-3; D is undetermined. This chain's CDR3 is CASSHHRAYTDTQYF. Here the CDR3 DNA reads TGTGCCAGCAGCCATCATCGGGCCTACACAGATACGCAGTATTTT.